The clone carrying this T cell receptor beta chain was observed a single time. Its antigen is not identified. The PCR had 60 Vbeta and 13 Jbeta primers. The method was immunoSEQ multiplex PCR; TCRdb's version includes in-frame clones alone and lacks a portion of them. Among around 150,000 clones, nearly 80% were seen once, and the ten largest hold roughly an eighth. This specimen comes from a study of cytomegalovirus exposure and HLA in healthy donors. Study outcomes and limitations: Reportedly, cytomegalovirus status was diagnosed with high sensitivity and specificity. A later analysis showed that HLA-associated TCR beta chains had undergone more clonal expansion than equally common others.

These donors counted as nominally healthy when sampled, but unrecorded immune exposures were likely. The TCR comes from a woman in her 40s in good health and CMV-seronegative. The sample was PBMCs.

This CDR3 reads CSAIRQGSYEQYF. CDR3 nucleotide sequence: TGCAGCGCCATTCGACAGGGATCCTACGAGCAGTACTTC. This sequence joins TRBV29-1 and TRBJ2-7, with 7 bases identical to TRBD1. Germline CDR1 SQVTM, CDR2 ANQGSEA. Unmatched junction bases numbered 7, after V lost 7 bases and J lost 1 base. CDR3 length: 13 amino acids.